At least ten counts were recorded for the clone carrying this TCR beta chain. What it binds is not known. Via MiXCR, TCRdb re-called the reads, giving one row per CDR3 protein. The sample gives 250,000 or so distinct CDR3 sequences, approximately 15% of which show up once; about half is in the top ten. The data are from a study of T cell repertoires in cytomegalovirus infection. Whole-study context: Matching HLA type, along with CMV infection, was indicated by public TCR beta signatures.

Germline CDR1 and CDR2: MDHEN and SYDVKM. V was pared by 5 bases and J by 5 bases, with 18 bases between. The CDR3 loop spans 15 amino acids. Whole-study results and caveats: In two of eight donors, the top clonotype was HLA-C-restricted CMV-specific.

The chain uses TRBV28 and TRBJ1-1; D is ambiguous. Sequenced: CD8+ T cells from PBMCs. The origin of this receptor is a human donor in good health (CMV status not recorded). Some clones in this sample may be carry-over from other donors' samples. The CDR3 nucleotides read TGTGCCAGCAGTCCAGAGGTTTGGGGATGGACTGAAGCTTTCTTT. Its protein product is CASSPEVWGWTEAFF.